This TCR beta chain was retrieved from a study of shared clonotypes between healthy human individuals. For sorted subsets, 150 to 200 ng DNA per replicate equaled 30,000 or so T cell genomes. Profiling relied on immunoSEQ multiplex PCR, and the TCRdb table lists in-frame clones only, not all of them. The table shows about 2.3 million clones, with approximately 90% occurring only once. A single count supports this clone. Its antigen is not identified. The CDR3 totals 15 residues. The V gene lost 2 bases and the J gene lost 4 bases, with 12 bases spanning the gap. Germline V gene sequence: CDR1 LNHNV, CDR2 YYDKDF (reference sequence). Whole-study results and caveats: Generation probability values for non-shared clonotypes were lower than those for clonotypes shared by all four donors.

Adult donors, all healthy and HIV-negative, had no recent acute infections or vaccinations. The donors were all Caucasian adults (living in Nashville, Tennessee). The material sequenced was naive CD4+ T cells from PBMCs. Noted subset: CD45RA+ positively selected. The sequence came from a man between 18 and 29 years old in good health. Some clones in this sample may be carry-over from other donors' samples. V gene TRBV15 combines with J gene TRBJ2-1; D tentatively reads TRBD1 or TRBD2 (5 bases each). CDR3 residues: CATSRTGTTYNEQFF. CDR3 nucleotides: TGTGCCACCAGCAGAACCGGGACCACGTACAATGAGCAGTTCTTC.